The present TCR beta chain was sequenced within a study of T cell changes during pregnancy in multiple sclerosis (dated by TCRdb to the late 2010s). At the level of the whole study: The study examined how the T cell repertoire changed over the course of pregnancy in women with multiple sclerosis.

The library was generated by the immunoSEQ multiplex PCR assay. The table comes from immuneACCESS by way of TCRdb, which keeps in-frame sequences with V and J called. Part of the clones is missing from these tables; in studies checked, under half for an unresolved V gene and the rest for unknown reasons. The sample table records about 50,000 clones; approximately 90% of these occur just once. The ten largest account for roughly 0.4% of the sample. Inclusive of the bounding cysteine and phenylalanine, the CDR3 is 13 residues long. This entry keeps only the CDR3 DNA: 39 bases, framed from base 1. Cut back by 1 base and 4 bases, the V and J ends lie 6 bases apart. The germline V gene gives CDR1 as SGDLS and CDR2 as YYNGEE. A note on this clone: What antigen it recognizes has not been identified. Base qualities are missing; no much larger clone stands one base away.

This receptor was taken from a female donor with multiple sclerosis, enrolled in a pregnancy study. Recombination joined TRBV9 with TRBJ2-1; no D gene call is confident. The starting material was CD4+ T cells from peripheral blood mononuclear cells, obtained after pregnancy. The bases are TGTGCCAGCAGCGTATTTCCTTACAATGAGCAGTTCTTC. Translated, it reads CASSVFPYNEQFF. This CDR3, with the reference TRBV9 and TRBJ2-1 proteins standing in past its ends, gives the full variable domain DSGVTQTPKHLITATGQRVTLRCSPRSGDLSVYWYQQSLDQGLQFLIQYYNGEERAKGNILERFSAQQFPDLHSELNLSSLELGDSALYFCASSVFPYNEQFFGPGTRLTVL.